This T cell receptor (beta chain) originates from a study of cytomegalovirus exposure and HLA in healthy donors. Study background: Samples from HLA-typed donors yielded around 79 million unique TCRs in an early data release.

The PCR used 60 Vbeta and 13 Jbeta primers. Sequenced by immunoSEQ multiplex PCR; TCRdb stores in-frame clones only, minus some. The sample lists 180,000 or so clones; approximately 72% were seen once. This CDR3 has 18 amino acids. With 2 bases removed from V and 2 bases from J, the gap between germline ends came to 21 bases. Specimen: PBMCs. The chain uses TRBV23-1 and TRBJ2-5; D might be TRBD2 (6 bases). TRBV23-1 is known as an ORF, though its function is uncertain. The receptor comes from a human donor in good health. In nucleotides, the CDR3 is TGCGCCAGCAGTCAAACCCTGGTTGGGGGGAGATCGCAAGAGACCCAGTACTTC. This codes for CASSQTLVGGRSQETQYF.